This TCR beta chain was sequenced for a study of a mutant IDH1 vaccine in newly diagnosed glioma. The overall study: Once 4-6 weeks had passed after radiotherapy alone, vaccination started, or it started with temozolomide cycles.

With regard to this clone: Antigen unknown.

The CDR3 has 12 amino acids. The V gene's germline CDR1 is SQVTM and CDR2 ANQGSEA. Using immunoSEQ multiplex PCR, the repertoire was profiled, and TCRdb retains in-frame clones only, with some absent. The data hold tens of thousands of clones, with about 91% observed a single time. As to time point: week 5, during vaccination. In the vaccine, a single dose held 300 ug of the mutant IDH1 20-mer peptide, along with topical imiquimod. The chain recombines TRBV29-1 with TRBJ2-5; TRBD1 matches 7 bases. The DNA end lines up better with TRBJ2-7; the J call may be wrong. The material was PBMCs, obtained from a glioma patient whose treatment included an IDH1 peptide vaccine. The origin of this receptor is a woman aged 45-65 years with glioma. The CDR3 spells CSVSGTAYEQYF. CDR3 sequence (DNA): TGCAGCGTTTCCGGGACAGCTTACGAGCAGTACTTC.